Shown below are 30 T cell receptor beta chains from a single sample sequenced in a study of Tregs in tolerant kidney transplant recipients. TCRdb keeps only in-frame clones here, not all; method: immunoSEQ multiplex PCR. The sample includes over 1,500 clones, roughly 65% of them seen just once. For these receptors, no antigen is known. Material for sequencing was CD8+ T cells from blood cultured with allogeneic cells. The source of these receptors is a human donor in good health.

The chain combines TRBV29-1 with TRBJ1-1; 7 positions agree with TRBD1. Germline V lookup: CDR1 SQVTM, CDR2 ANQGSEA. The CDR3 has 10 amino acids. The J segment lost 8 bases and the V segment lost 6 bases, leaving 3 bases of the junction unmatched. The CDR3 spells CSVVTGEAFF. CDR3 nucleotides: TGCAGCGTAGTGACAGGGGAAGCTTTCTTT.

J is TRBJ2-7 and V is TRBV6-4; a possible D gene is TRBD1 (5 bases). V was shortened by 7 bases and J by 4 bases, with 20 bases between the two germline ends. Germline CDR1 reads MRHNA; CDR2 reads SNTAGT. This CDR3 is built from 15 residues. CDR3 DNA: TGTGCCAGCAAACTCGACGTGCCTCAGGGTTACGAGCAGTACTTC. Residues: CASKLDVPQGYEQYF.

The chain combines TRBV6-5 with TRBJ2-7, with 9 bases matching TRBD1. J was trimmed by 7 bases and V by 4 bases; bases with no gene match: 8. The CDR3 has 14 amino acids. Germline CDR1 reads MNHEY; CDR2 reads SVGAGI. The CDR3 reads CASSFSGQGYEQYF. CDR3 nucleotides: TGTGCCAGCAGTTTTTCGGGACAGGGCTATGAGCAGTACTTC.

This clone appeared a single time. V gene TRBV6-5 combines with J gene TRBJ2-5; tentatively, D is TRBD1 or TRBD2 (5 bases each). Per the germline V gene, CDR1 is MNHEY and CDR2 is SVGAGI. Deletions cut 5 bases from V and 3 bases from J, with 13 bases between. The CDR3 is 14 amino acids. CDR3 sequence (DNA): TGTGCCAGCAGTACTTGGGACGGAGAAGAGACCCAGTACTTC. Translating gives CASSTWDGEETQYF.

This chain links TRBV27 with TRBJ2-7; 7 bases map to TRBD1. Germline CDR1 is MNHEY and CDR2 is SMNVEV (reference sequence). V dropped 3 bases and J dropped 5; count of bases not matched to a gene: 7. The CDR3 consists of 14 residues. CDR3 in DNA: TGTGCCAGCAGTTTCGTAGGGACAGTTAACGAGCAGTACTTC. As protein: CASSFVGTVNEQYF.

The chain recombines TRBV19 with TRBJ2-1; maybe TRBD2 (6 bases). The CDR3 runs to 17 residues. The germline V and J ends were trimmed by 5 bases and 4 bases, with 21 bases remaining between them. Looked up from germline, CDR1 is LNHDA and CDR2 is SQIVND (reference sequence). The CDR3 protein is CASSPHTRDWGYNEQFF. CDR3 bases: TGTGCCAGTAGTCCCCACACACGGGACTGGGGTTACAATGAGCAGTTCTTC.

The chain employs TRBV5-5 and TRBJ2-2, with a tentative D call TRBD2 (7 bases). Germline V gives CDR1 SGHKS, CDR2 YYEKEE (reference sequence). V was trimmed by 1 base and J by 5 bases, leaving 21 bases between them. The CDR3 runs to 18 residues. The CDR3 protein is CASSLWSAGGGWTGELFF. For the CDR3, the DNA is TGTGCCAGCAGCTTGTGGTCCGCGGGCGGGGGCTGGACCGGGGAGCTGTTTTTT.

The V call is TRBV19, the J call TRBJ2-5, with 11 nucleotides matching TRBD2. CDR3 length equals 15 residues. Unmatched junction bases numbered 7, after V lost 3 bases and J lost 7 bases. Germline CDR1 LNHDA, CDR2 SQIVND (reference sequence). In DNA form, the CDR3 reads TGTGCCAGTAGTATGTTAGCGGGAGGGCTAGGGACCCAGTACTTC. It yields the protein CASSMLAGGLGTQYF.

The genes are TRBV29-1 and TRBJ1-5; 7 bases are shared with TRBD1. The V segment lost 7 bases and the J segment 3 bases; nucleotides outside the gene matches: 15. The CDR3 loop spans 16 amino acids. Germline lookup yields CDR1 SQVTM and CDR2 ANQGSEA. The CDR3 DNA reads as TGCAGCGATACGATGACAGGGAGGCCCAACAATCAGCCCCAGCATTTT. Translating gives CSDTMTGRPNNQPQHF.

This clone was detected only a few times. V gene TRBV7-9 combines with J gene TRBJ2-7, with 13 positions matching TRBD2. This CDR3 region has 16 residues. Germline V lookup: CDR1 SEHNR, CDR2 FQNEAQ (reference sequence). The V gene end was trimmed by 5 bases and the J gene end by 7 bases; junction bases not matched to a gene: 11. This CDR3 reads CASSPTSGRAYREQYF. The DNA for the CDR3 is TGTGCCAGCAGCCCCACTAGCGGGAGGGCCTATAGGGAGCAGTACTTC.

The V and J genes are TRBV27 and TRBJ2-3; tentative D call: TRBD2 (5 bases). The CDR3 extends over 15 amino acids. The germline gives CDR1 MNHEY, CDR2 SMNVEV (reference sequence). Between the trimmed V and J ends, which lost 5 bases and 4 bases, there was a span of 16 bases. The chain's CDR3 is CASSPLESLADTQYF. The CDR3 region has the DNA TGTGCCAGCAGTCCACTAGAGTCTCTCGCAGATACGCAGTATTTT.

This clone occurred a few times. V gene TRBV6-5 combines with J gene TRBJ2-7; no clear D gene. CDR3 length equals 11 residues. Germline V gene lookup returns CDR1 MNHEY and CDR2 SVGAGI. V was cut by 6 bases and J by 7 bases, with 10 bases left in between. CDR3 nucleotide sequence: TGTGCCAGCAGCTCCAACGGGGAGCAGTACTTC. Translation: CASSSNGEQYF.

This chain links TRBV4-2 with TRBJ1-2, with TRBD1 identical over 7 bases. The ends lost 3 bases at V and 6 bases at J; junction bases unmatched: 13. The CDR3 extends over 16 amino acids. Germline CDR1 and CDR2: LGHNA and YNFKEQ. The CDR3 DNA sequence: TGTGCCAGCAGCCAGGAAGTGACAGGGTGGTTCGATGGCTACACCTTC. Translating it yields CASSQEVTGWFDGYTF.

The chain combines TRBV6-4 with TRBJ1-2, with D possibly being TRBD1 (6 bases). The length of the CDR3 is 19 residues. The V end was cut by 0 bases, the J end by 4 bases, with 24 bases between. CDR1 and CDR2 from the germline V gene are MRHNA and SNTAGT. This CDR3 reads CASSDSGAPRFRTSYGYTF. CDR3 nucleotides: TGTGCCAGCAGTGACTCGGGGGCCCCCAGGTTTAGAACTAGCTATGGCTACACCTTC.

The chain couples TRBV11-3 to TRBJ2-1; 10 bases match TRBD1. Germline trimming cut 4 bases from V and 3 bases from J; bases unmatched to any gene: 6. The CDR3 consists of 16 residues. The germline V gene has CDR1 SGHNT and CDR2 YENEEA. CDR3 region: CASSSRTGGFYNEQFF. DNA for the CDR3: TGTGCCAGCAGCTCCCGGACAGGGGGTTTCTACAATGAGCAGTTCTTC.

The V and J genes are TRBV6-5 and TRBJ1-3, with D tentatively TRBD1 (6 bases). The CDR3 covers 14 residues. Trimming removed 2 bases at V and 4 bases at J, with 9 bases between. The germline V gene has CDR1 MNHEY and CDR2 SVGAGI. CDR3 residues: CASSYQDSGNTIYF. The CDR3 DNA is TGTGCCAGCAGTTACCAGGACAGCGGAAACACCATATATTTT.

This clone was seen a handful of times. V is TRBV6-1 and J is TRBJ1-3; D gene uncertain. The germline V gene has CDR1 MNHNS and CDR2 SASEGT. This CDR3 is built from 15 residues. The V end was cut by 2 bases, the J end by 0 bases, with 8 bases between. DNA of the CDR3: TGTGCCAGCAGTGAATTAGGTAGCTCTGGAAACACCATATATTTT. It translates to CASSELGSSGNTIYF.

The V and J genes are TRBV5-1 and TRBJ1-4; the D gene is possibly TRBD1 (6 bases). The CDR3 is 14 residues long. CDR1 and CDR2 (germline): SGHRS, YFSETQ. Trimming took 7 bases from V and 8 from J, leaving 18 bases between them. CDR3 bases: TGCGCCAGCCTGACAGGAGAGAGGAGCGAAAAACTGTTTTTT. Translation: CASLTGERSEKLFF.

This clone was found a few times. The chain uses TRBV4-1 and TRBJ2-7; TRBD2 is a possible D gene (5 bases). There are 14 residues in the CDR3. Germline loops: CDR1 MGHRA, CDR2 YSYEKL. V lost 1 base and J 2 bases, leaving 9 bases between the germline ends. The CDR3 DNA reads TGCGCCAGCAGCCAAGCCAACGGGGCCTACGAGCAGTACTTC. Translated: CASSQANGAYEQYF.

This clone was observed a few times. The rearrangement links TRBV7-9 to TRBJ1-1; unclear D gene. CDR1 and CDR2 (germline): SEHNR, FQNEAQ (reference sequence). The CDR3 runs 15 residues. V gave up 1 base and J gave up 10 bases, with 19 bases separating them. CDR3 protein: CASSLVFTVAFGAFF. The CDR3 DNA reads TGTGCCAGCAGCTTAGTCTTTACGGTGGCCTTCGGAGCTTTCTTT.

CDR3 loop: CASSLDRTETQYF. The CDR3 coding sequence is TGTGCCAGCAGCTTAGATCGCACGGAGACCCAGTACTTC. This chain joins TRBV7-1 and TRBJ2-5; D remains ambiguous. TRBV7-1 is an ORF, and what it does is uncertain. V was cut by 4 bases and J by 5 bases, with 11 bases left in between. The CDR3 has 13 residues.

This sequence joins TRBV20-1 and TRBJ2-1; 7 bases are shared with TRBD1. CDR1 and CDR2 (germline): DFQATT, SNEGSKA (reference sequence). The J segment lost 10 bases and the V segment lost 4 bases, leaving 4 bases of the junction unmatched. There are 11 residues in the CDR3. The CDR3 here is CSATQGLEQFF. DNA of the CDR3: TGCAGTGCTACACAGGGGTTGGAGCAGTTCTTC.

The chain employs TRBV13 and TRBJ2-7; perhaps TRBD2 as D (6 bases). Germline V gene data show CDR1 as PRHDT and CDR2 as FYEKMQ (reference sequence). The CDR3 loop spans 12 amino acids. With 5 bases removed from V and 6 bases from J, the gap between germline ends came to 11 bases. The CDR3 bases are TGTGCCAGCAGCCTGTCGGAGGGCGAGCAGTACTTC. Its protein is CASSLSEGEQYF. Variable domain in full (rest from reference TRBV13 and TRBJ2-7): AAGVIQSPRHLIKEKRETATLKCYPIPRHDTVYWYQQGPGQDPQFLISFYEKMQSDKGSIPDRFSAQQFSDYHSELNMSSLELGDSALYFCASSLSEGEQYFGPGTRLTVT.

The gene calls are TRBV4-1 and TRBJ2-2; TRBD2 might be the D (5 bases). The germline V gene has CDR1 MGHRA and CDR2 YSYEKL. The V gene lost 0 bases and the J gene lost 7 bases, with 6 bases spanning the gap. The CDR3 totals 13 residues. DNA for the CDR3: TGCGCCAGCAGCCAAGAAGGGAGCGGGGAGCTGTTTTTT. The encoded protein is CASSQEGSGELFF.

The chain uses TRBV9 and TRBJ2-7; weak D call: TRBD1 (6 bases). V lost 4 bases and J 4 bases, leaving 18 bases between the germline ends. This CDR3 is built from 15 residues. Germline V gene data show CDR1 as SGDLS and CDR2 as YYNGEE. The CDR3 DNA reads TGTGCCAGCAGCCCTTTAACAGGGATCCAGTACGAGCAGTACTTC. This sequence encodes CASSPLTGIQYEQYF.

This clone was seen more than once but under ten times. The chain links TRBV4-1 to TRBJ1-5, with D possibly being TRBD1 (6 bases). V gave up 4 bases and J gave up 2 bases, with 15 bases separating them. This CDR3 is 16 amino acids long. Germline lookup yields CDR1 MGHRA and CDR2 YSYEKL. CDR3 sequence: CASSPNPGEGNQPQHF. In DNA, the CDR3 is TGCGCCAGCAGCCCGAACCCAGGGGAGGGCAATCAGCCCCAGCATTTT.

The rearrangement links TRBV27 to TRBJ1-5, with 7 bases lining up with TRBD1. Losses at the gene ends were 5 bases for V and 0 bases for J; bases not matched to a gene: 7. The CDR3 length is 16 residues. The germline V gene encodes CDR1 MNHEY and CDR2 SMNVEV (reference sequence). CDR3 amino acids: CASSATGPYSNQPQHF. The CDR3, as DNA: TGTGCCAGCAGTGCGACAGGGCCGTATAGCAATCAGCCCCAGCATTTT.

The chain joins TRBV27 to TRBJ1-2; D call uncertain. CDR1 is MNHEY, CDR2 SMNVEV, per germline (reference sequence). V lost 2 bases and J 2 bases, leaving 12 bases between the germline ends. This CDR3 is 15 amino acids long. CDR3 sequence: CASSLGVGPNYGYTF. The DNA of the CDR3 is TGTGCCAGCAGTTTAGGCGTAGGCCCCAACTATGGCTACACCTTC.

This chain links TRBV29-1 with TRBJ2-7; the D is unclear. Trimming cost V 6 bases and J 2 bases, with 11 bases left between them. CDR1 SQVTM and CDR2 ANQGSEA come from the germline V gene. This CDR3 contains 12 residues. The CDR3 nucleotides are TGCAGCGTCCTTGGATCTGCCTACGAGCAGTACTTC. It translates to CSVLGSAYEQYF.

The V call is TRBV2, the J call TRBJ2-1; 9 bases are shared with TRBD2. V shed 6 bases and J 8 bases; nucleotides not matched to a gene: 2. This CDR3 region has 12 residues. In germline, CDR1 is SNHLY, CDR2 FYNNEI. The CDR3 loop reads CASSGTSHEQFF. CDR3 coding DNA: TGTGCCAGCAGCGGGACTAGCCATGAGCAGTTCTTC.